This T cell receptor (beta chain) is drawn from a study of shared clonotypes between healthy human individuals. The study, taken as a whole, reports: Among donors, clonotype sharing was expected to be affected by sequencing depth.

About this clone: As yet, its antigen is unknown.

Unsorted PBMC replicate PCRs drew on about 0.3 ug DNA, representing tens of thousands of T cell genomes. Ten immunoSEQ deep assay plates held the unsorted PBMC DNA. Authors' processing steps: There were no quality scores in the junction-only immunoSEQ sequences, so filtering differed. TCRdb keeps only in-frame clones here, not all; method: immunoSEQ multiplex PCR. Clone size and the V and J calls come from that table; the DNA yielded D and trimming. This sample has roughly 490,000 clones, with about three quarters found just once. This receptor was obtained from a woman aged 40-49 years in good health. Some clones in this sample may be carry-over from other donors' samples. Source material: PBMCs.

CDR3 region: CASSYSRPSNQPQHF. The CDR3 nucleotides read TGTGCCAGCAGTTACTCGAGACCGAGCAATCAGCCCCAGCATTTT. The rearrangement links TRBV6-5 to TRBJ1-5; D remains unclear. Trimming shortened V by 0 bases and J by 1 base, and 7 bases separated the two germline ends. The CDR3 spans 15 residues. Germline assignment: CDR1 MNHEY and CDR2 SVGAGI.